The 9 T cell receptor beta chains below come from one sample, sequenced in a study of post-analysis software for immune sequencing data (dated by TCRdb to 2014 to 2015). General conclusions and limits of the study: Roughly 5 TRBV segments, including TRBV5-6, TRBV5-1 and TRBV20-1, were significantly more frequent in patients than controls.

The library relied on PCR. Sequencing took place on an Illumina HiSeq 2500. Unique molecular identifiers were incorporated into TCR beta cDNA libraries to reduce PCR and sequencing biases. TCRdb reprocessed the public reads (quality trimming at Q25 with fastp, clone calling with MiXCR) and kept in-frame beta chains. Each entry is one CDR3 protein sequence, shown with its most common DNA and genes. This sample is represented by approximately 150,000 distinct CDR3 sequences; over 25% of them were singletons. About 1.4% of the sample is taken by the ten largest. For these receptors, no antigen is known. Sample: blood. The receptor source for this set is a girl aged 5 to 17 with multiple sclerosis.

This clonotype was seen at least ten times. V and J are TRBV29-1 and TRBJ2-3; D unresolved. The germline V gene has CDR1 SQVTM and CDR2 ANQGSEA. Trimming took off 4 bases at V and 0 bases at J, with 8 bases between the two ends. There are 13 residues in the CDR3. CDR3 loop: CSVVSPSTDTQYF. The DNA for the CDR3 is TGCAGCGTTGTTAGCCCGAGCACAGATACGCAGTATTTT.

In its sample, this clonotype was seen once. V gene TRBV30 combines with J gene TRBJ1-1; 8 bases map to TRBD1. Germline CDR1 is GTSNPN and CDR2 is SVGIG (reference sequence). CDR3 length: 15 residues. With 2 bases clipped from V and 7 bases from J, the junction kept 12 bases outside the gene matches. For the CDR3, the DNA is TGTGCCTGGAGTCTTTTCGACAGGGGCGCAAATGAAGCTTTCTTT. Its translation: CAWSLFDRGANEAFF.

About this clonotype: With a much larger clone just one base away, this may be a read error. V is TRBV18 and J is TRBJ2-5; 13 positions agree with TRBD2. From germline, CDR1 is KGHSH and CDR2 LQKENI. CDR3 length: 15 amino acids. CDR3 bases: TGTGCCGGCTCCCAAGGACTAGCGGGAGTGGAGACCCAGTACTTC. It yields the protein CAGSQGLAGVETQYF.

The chain has TRBV3-1 and TRBJ2-1; weak D call: TRBD2 (6 bases). The V gene's germline CDR1 is LGHDT and CDR2 YNNKEL (reference sequence). CDR3 length: 16 residues. Trimming left V 5 bases short and J 3 bases short, with 17 bases between. This CDR3 is CASSGARDSSYNEQFF. The CDR3 coding sequence is TGTGCCAGCAGCGGGGCCCGGGACTCGAGCTACAATGAGCAGTTCTTC.

There are a few counts of this clonotype. The DNA is omitted, as the CDR3 cannot be located on it reliably, and the CDR3 follows TCRdb's listing. The V and J genes are TRBV12-3 or TRBV12-4 and TRBJ2-3. The CDR3 spans 14 residues, counting both ends. The chain's CDR3 is CASSILAYTDTQYF.

This clonotype occurred many times. The V gene is TRBV6-5, the J gene TRBJ2-3; 9 bases align to TRBD2. Germline loops: CDR1 MNHEY, CDR2 SVGAGI. This CDR3 comprises 14 residues. The ends lost 2 bases at V and 6 bases at J; junction bases unmatched: 3. In DNA, the CDR3 is TGTGCCAGCAGTTACGGGACTAGCCTGGATACGCAGTATTTT. Translating gives CASSYGTSLDTQYF.

The chain recombines TRBV7-9 with TRBJ1-2; TRBD1 agrees at 9 bases. The CDR3 covers 16 residues. The V segment lost 3 bases and the J segment 1 base; nucleotides outside the gene matches: 6. The germline CDR1 and CDR2 sequences are SEHNR and FQNEAQ (reference sequence). The CDR3 bases are TGTGCCAGCAGCTTGGGCCGGACAGGGGATAACTATGGCTACACCTTC. Encoded protein: CASSLGRTGDNYGYTF.

This chain links TRBV6-6 with TRBJ2-7; weak D call: TRBD2 (7 bases). The V gene's germline CDR1 is MNHNY and CDR2 SVGAGI (reference sequence). The length of the CDR3 is 15 residues. V was trimmed by 6 bases and J by 10 bases, leaving 25 bases between them. CDR3 region: CASRLGGKGGDTQYF. The CDR3 coding sequence is TGTGCCAGCAGGCTGGGAGGGAAGGGGGGTGACACCCAGTACTTC.

The gene calls are TRBV20-1 and TRBJ2-1; TRBD2 aligns across 11 bases. The CDR3 runs to 14 residues. V shed 3 bases, J shed 8 bases, and the junction held 6 bases outside the gene matches. The germline CDR1 and CDR2 sequences are DFQATT and SNEGSKA (reference sequence). This chain's CDR3 is CSASGLAGKDEQFF. The CDR3 coding sequence is TGCAGTGCTAGTGGACTAGCGGGCAAAGATGAGCAGTTCTTC.